This T cell receptor beta chain stems from a study of blood T cell repertoires in COVID-19 (dated by TCRdb to between 2020 and 2021). About the full investigation: Samples from collaborators originated in the United States, Italy and Spain and spanned both the acute and convalescent phases of COVID-19. The material from the prospective study consisted of cDNA or gDNA derived from T cells, B-cell-depleted T cells, or PBMCs. The dataset comprised deeply sampled blood TCRbeta repertoires from subjects exposed to, actively infected with, or recovered from COVID-19. The repertoires were made available in a free public database intended to serve as a resource for research on the immune response to SARS-CoV-2. Samples were obtained from the ongoing ImmuneRACE study (first 160 participants) and from some 1,300 subjects provided by 6 global collaborators. A de-identified subject ID, COVID-19 status, age in years and sex were almost always included in the sample metadata. HLA class I and class II types, where available, came from metadata supplied by the sample provider rather than from assay-based typing.

Summary of the overall study and its limitations: The quantity of clinical and demographic metadata differed by source and by participant and was supplied without curation.

TCRbeta CDR3 regions were amplified from genomic DNA by means of the immunoSEQ Assay, a bias-controlled multiplex PCR. As for the original processing: The number of nucleated cells in each sample was estimated from the amplification of reference gene primers within the assay. Sequence reads were collapsed and filtered to measure the absolute abundance of every unique TCRbeta CDR3 rearrangement. Productive Simpson clonality was computed per sample as the square root of Simpson's diversity index over productive rearrangements. TCRdb mirrors the immuneACCESS table, restricted to in-frame sequences. Some clones are absent from its copies; in checked studies, under half trace to an unresolved V gene, and the reason for the others is unknown. The V and J calls and the clone size are those of that table, but D and trimming were determined from the DNA. The sample records about 83,000 clones, about 86% of which are singletons. About 20% of the sample is held by the ten biggest clonotypes.

The CDR3 sequence holds 13 residues, the cysteine and phenylalanine included. Just the 39-base CDR3 DNA is kept, in frame starting at base 1. Trimming leaves V shorter by 1 base and J shorter by 8 bases, with the junction holding 3 bases beyond the gene matches. For this clone: Its antigen specificity is not known. The record has no base qualities; no much larger clone is one base away.

Collaborating institutions collected whole blood in K2EDTA tubes following their own protocols. For TCRbeta analysis, collaborators shipped samples in one of three forms: frozen whole blood, isolated PBMCs, or DNA extracted from either of those sample types. This chain joins TRBV12-3 or TRBV12-4 to TRBJ1-1; TRBD1 agrees with 8 junctional bases. The TCR sequence derives from a woman over 75 in a cohort sampled during active or convalescent COVID-19. Sequences were obtained from peripheral blood. The DNA reads as follows: TGTGCCAGCAGTTTAGATTGGACAGGGGAAGCTTTCTTT. The encoded protein is CASSLDWTGEAFF.